The 20 T cell receptor beta chains in this list originate from one sample, sequenced in a study of neoadjuvant anti-PD-1 for oral cavity cancer (dated by TCRdb to the early 2020s). Reading the label with the study, this specimen's time point is: after neoadjuvant nivolumab, at surgical resection. Libraries came from the immunoSEQ multiplex PCR assay. TCRdb holds this immuneACCESS table with in-frame rearrangements only. Some clones are missing; in checked studies, unresolved V genes explain under half, and the rest has no known cause. Within this sample are tens of thousands of clones, with 85% to 90% of them counted one time only. 2.5% to 3.5% of the sample goes to the ten largest clones. The sequencing used PBMCs, collected after nivolumab (anti-PD-1) treatment. These receptors all stem from a person between 40 and 79 years old with oral cavity squamous cell carcinoma.

J is TRBJ2-3 and V is TRBV6-4; D call uncertain. Germline V CDR1 and CDR2: MRHNA, SNTAGT. Trimming cost V 0 bases and J 2 bases, with 12 bases left between them. The CDR3 is 16 residues long. The CDR3 coding sequence is TGTGCCAGCAGTGACTCGATAGGCAGGAACACAGATACGCAGTATTTT. Amino acids: CASSDSIGRNTDTQYF.

The rearrangement links TRBV5-1 to TRBJ1-1; no definite D call. The germline V gene encodes CDR1 SGHRS and CDR2 YFSETQ. With 0 bases removed from V and 0 bases from J, the gap between germline ends came to 3 bases. CDR3 length equals 13 residues. The DNA of the CDR3 is TGCGCCAGCAGCTTGGCCCTGAACACTGAAGCTTTCTTT. Translated, it gives CASSLALNTEAFF.

The chain carries TRBV5-4 and TRBJ1-6, with D perhaps TRBD1 (5 bases). Germline V gives CDR1 SGHNT, CDR2 YYREEE (reference sequence). V was trimmed by 5 bases and J by 8 bases, leaving 26 bases between them. CDR3 length: 18 amino acids. The CDR3 DNA reads as TGTGCCAGCAGTTCCCGACATGGGTGGGGGAACCAATATTCACCCCTCCACTTT. It translates to CASSSRHGWGNQYSPLHF.

V gene TRBV9 combines with J gene TRBJ2-7; 8 positions match TRBD2. CDR3 size: 15 residues. The germline V gene encodes CDR1 SGDLS and CDR2 YYNGEE. V gave up 0 bases and J gave up 4 bases; unmatched junction bases: 6. The CDR3 loop is CASSVGPGGKYEQYF. CDR3 DNA sequence: TGTGCCAGCAGCGTAGGGCCGGGGGGGAAGTACGAGCAGTACTTC.

CDR3 in amino acids: CASSSQGSELFF. DNA for the CDR3: TGTGCCAGCAGTTCCCAGGGCTCGGAGCTGTTTTTT. The chain recombines TRBV27 with TRBJ2-2; a weak D match, TRBD1 (5 bases). Germline CDR1 MNHEY, CDR2 SMNVEV (reference sequence). The CDR3 length is 12 residues. The V and J ends lost 4 bases and 10 bases respectively, with 10 bases between them.

Written as DNA, the CDR3 is TGTGCCAGCAGTGAAGAGACAGGCATGGCAAACACTGAAGCTTTCTTT. Translation gives CASSEETGMANTEAFF. The chain is built from TRBV6-1 and TRBJ1-1; weak D call: TRBD1 (6 bases). Trimming removed 1 base from V and 2 bases from J, with 14 bases in between. The CDR3 is made up of 16 amino acids. In germline, CDR1 is MNHNS, CDR2 SASEGT.

This sequence joins TRBV7-6 and TRBJ2-1, with TRBD1 identical over 9 bases. CDR3 length: 14 residues. The junction had 7 bases not matched to a gene; V was cut back by 8 bases and J by 5 bases. Per the germline V gene, CDR1 is SGHVS and CDR2 is FNYEAQ. CDR3 amino acids: CASGVGTGNNEQFF. CDR3 DNA sequence: TGTGCCAGCGGGGTCGGGACAGGGAACAATGAGCAGTTCTTC.

The chain is built from TRBV7-9 and TRBJ1-5, with a weak D call TRBD1 (5 bases). The CDR3 is 15 amino acids. V gave up 9 bases and J gave up 3 bases, with 18 bases separating them. From germline, CDR1 is SEHNR and CDR2 FQNEAQ (reference sequence). Here the CDR3 reads CASTTGQGLNQPQHF. The DNA for the CDR3 is TGTGCCAGTACCACCGGGCAGGGACTCAATCAGCCCCAGCATTTT.

This chain uses TRBV19 with TRBJ1-2; 8 positions agree with TRBD1. From germline, CDR1 is LNHDA and CDR2 SQIVND (reference sequence). With 1 base clipped from V and 7 bases from J, the junction kept 11 bases outside the gene matches. The CDR3 is 16 amino acids. This chain's CDR3 is CASSIAGGRGQGGYTF. The CDR3 DNA reads as TGTGCCAGTAGTATAGCAGGTGGCAGGGGGCAGGGTGGCTACACCTTC.

The gene calls are TRBV6-6 and TRBJ2-4; TRBD1 aligns across 10 bases. The CDR3 is 12 amino acids. In germline, CDR1 is MNHNY, CDR2 SVGAGI (reference sequence). V shed 9 bases, J shed 6 bases, and the junction held 2 bases outside the gene matches. This CDR3 reads CASDRGRNIQYF. The CDR3, as DNA: TGTGCCAGTGACAGGGGGCGAAACATTCAGTACTTC.

The chain joins TRBV9 to TRBJ2-1, with D possibly matching TRBD1 (5 bases). Germline lookup yields CDR1 SGDLS and CDR2 YYNGEE. This CDR3 has 14 amino acids. Trimming removed 2 bases from V and 3 bases from J, with 9 bases in between. For the CDR3, the DNA is TGTGCCAGCAGCGTCCAGGGTGTCTACAATGAGCAGTTCTTC. It encodes CASSVQGVYNEQFF. The whole variable domain, remainder taken from reference TRBV9 and TRBJ2-1, is DSGVTQTPKHLITATGQRVTLRCSPRSGDLSVYWYQQSLDQGLQFLIQYYNGEERAKGNILERFSAQQFPDLHSELNLSSLELGDSALYFCASSVQGVYNEQFFGPGTRLTVL.

The chain employs TRBV5-1 and TRBJ2-2; 8 bases fit TRBD1. The CDR3 runs 14 residues. Germline V CDR1 and CDR2: SGHRS, YFSETQ. V dropped 3 bases and J dropped 4; count of bases not matched to a gene: 2. CDR3 sequence reads: CASSYRGFTGELFF. The DNA of the CDR3 is TGCGCCAGCAGCTACAGGGGGTTCACCGGGGAGCTGTTTTTT. Looking up the rest from reference TRBV5-1 and TRBJ2-2 gives the full variable domain: KAGVTQTPRYLIKTRGQQVTLSCSPISGHRSVSWYQQTPGQGLQFLFEYFSETQRNKGNFPGRFSGRQFSNSRSEMNVSTLELGDSALYLCASSYRGFTGELFFGEGSRLTVL.

The CDR3 region has the DNA TGTGCCAGCTCATCTCGACAGGAAAGTGAAAAACTGTTTTTT. The encoded protein is CASSSRQESEKLFF. The chain joins TRBV18 to TRBJ1-4, with D tentatively TRBD1 (6 bases). Germline V lookup: CDR1 KGHSH, CDR2 LQKENI. Trimming stripped 5 bases from V and 7 bases from J, with 14 bases between. The CDR3 covers 14 residues.

This chain links TRBV4-2 with TRBJ1-5; no clear D gene. Germline V gene data show CDR1 as LGHNA and CDR2 as YNFKEQ. Trimming cost V 0 bases and J 1 base, with 4 bases left between them. The CDR3 sequence is 14 residues long. The CDR3 spells CASSQDGSNQPQHF. In DNA, the CDR3 is TGTGCCAGCAGCCAAGATGGGAGCAATCAGCCCCAGCATTTT.

In its sample, this clone was seen a few times. The chain carries TRBV15 and TRBJ2-7; perhaps TRBD1 as D (5 bases). Germline lookup yields CDR1 LNHNV and CDR2 YYDKDF (reference sequence). The CDR3 has 14 amino acids. With 8 bases removed from V and 2 bases from J, the gap between germline ends came to 16 bases. The CDR3 DNA sequence: TGTGCCACCTCATTGGACATGTTGACCTACGAGCAGTACTTC. Protein: CATSLDMLTYEQYF.

V is TRBV25-1 and J is TRBJ1-4, with D possibly matching TRBD1 (6 bases). CDR3 length: 15 residues. V was clipped by 3 bases and J by 6 bases, with 14 bases between them. Germline CDR1 and CDR2: MGHDK and SYGVNS. The CDR3 DNA follows: TGTGCCAGCAGTGACCCTCGGGGGGCCGATGAAAAACTGTTTTTT. It specifies CASSDPRGADEKLFF.

V usage is TRBV27 and J usage is TRBJ1-3; 8 nucleotides match TRBD1. J was trimmed by 4 bases and V by 3 bases; bases with no gene match: 5. CDR1 is MNHEY, CDR2 SMNVEV, per germline (reference sequence). The CDR3 is 15 residues long. CDR3 region: CASSFRQGQGNTIYF. CDR3 DNA sequence: TGTGCCAGCAGTTTCCGACAGGGGCAAGGAAACACCATATATTTT.

The chain is built from TRBV27 and TRBJ1-5, with D unclear. CDR1 is MNHEY and CDR2 is SMNVEV in the germline V gene (reference sequence). This CDR3 has 15 amino acids. V was clipped by 1 base and J by 0 bases, with 7 bases between them. The CDR3 here is CASSLWGNSNQPQHF. CDR3 coding DNA: TGTGCCAGCAGTTTATGGGGAAATAGCAATCAGCCCCAGCATTTT.

This clone was seen just once. The chain has TRBV5-1 and TRBJ2-5; TRBD2 agrees at 8 bases. The germline V gene has CDR1 SGHRS and CDR2 YFSETQ. Trimming at V came to 4 bases and at J to 5 bases, leaving 1 base not matched to a gene. This CDR3 region has 12 residues. This chain's CDR3 is CASSQRGETQYF. The CDR3 nucleotides are TGCGCCAGCAGCCAGCGGGGGGAGACCCAGTACTTC.

The chain couples TRBV7-3 to TRBJ2-3; the D gene is possibly TRBD2 (6 bases). Trimming took off 8 bases at V and 0 bases at J, with 18 bases between the two ends. The germline gives CDR1 SGHTA, CDR2 FQGTGA. The CDR3 extends over 16 amino acids. CDR3 in DNA: TGTGCCAGCGCGGGTCTTTCTCGGGGGAGCACAGATACGCAGTATTTT. The encoded protein is CASAGLSRGSTDTQYF.